These 27 T cell receptor beta chains came from one sample sequenced in a study of shared clonotypes between healthy human individuals (dated by TCRdb to the early 2020s). Library generation was performed with the immunoSEQ multiplex PCR assay. TCRdb retrieved this table from immuneACCESS and kept in-frame rearrangements only. Not all clones are present; in checked studies, unresolved V genes account for under half, and no reason is known for the remainder. The sample yields 2 million to 2.5 million clones; 85% to 95% were counted once. Around 0.38% of the sample lies in the top ten. Material: naive CD4+ T cells from PBMCs. The meaning of the sample's cell subset or site label: CD45RA+ positively selected. These receptors came from a man aged 18 to 35 in good health. Some clones in this sample may be carry-over from other donors' samples.

V gene TRBV7-3 combines with J gene TRBJ2-7; the match to TRBD1 covers 10 bases. The germline gives CDR1 SGHTA, CDR2 FQGTGA. CDR3 length: 15 residues. Trimming removed 5 bases from V and 7 bases from J; junction bases left unmatched: 11. The CDR3 nucleotides are TGTGCCAGCAGCCCAAAGGGACAGGGGCTTTGGGAGCAGTACTTC. This sequence encodes CASSPKGQGLWEQYF.

The chain links TRBV9 to TRBJ2-3; 8 nucleotides align to TRBD2. Germline CDR1 reads SGDLS; CDR2 reads YYNGEE. This CDR3 spans 13 amino acids. After removal of 4 bases from V and 8 bases from J, the junction contained 6 bases not matched to a gene. The CDR3 protein is CASSTGGGVTQYF. As DNA, the CDR3 is TGTGCCAGCAGCACCGGGGGGGGCGTTACGCAGTATTTT.

This clone was seen a few times. The chain uses TRBV29-1 and TRBJ2-5, with D uncertain. V was trimmed by 2 bases and J by 4 bases, leaving 17 bases between them. Germline assignment: CDR1 SQVTM and CDR2 ANQGSEA. The CDR3 runs 15 residues. The CDR3 nucleotides read TGCAGCGTTGAATTCGAGCCCAGAACGGGAGAGACCCAGTACTTC. This sequence encodes CSVEFEPRTGETQYF.

The chain joins TRBV2 to TRBJ1-3; D is possibly TRBD1 (5 bases). Per the germline V gene, CDR1 is SNHLY and CDR2 is FYNNEI. V shed 1 base and J shed 0 bases, with 10 bases lying between them. This CDR3 contains 16 residues. CDR3 DNA sequence: TGTGCCAGCAGTGAAGGGGGCAGGGTCTCTGGAAACACCATATATTTT. It yields the protein CASSEGGRVSGNTIYF.

The rearrangement uses TRBV28 and TRBJ1-2; TRBD1 is a possible D gene (6 bases). Germline loops: CDR1 MDHEN, CDR2 SYDVKM. CDR3 length equals 13 residues. Trimming left V 7 bases short and J 3 bases short, with 12 bases between. CDR3 in DNA: TGTGCCAGCACCTTGACAGGAGACTATGGCTACACCTTC. It translates to CASTLTGDYGYTF.

In DNA form, the CDR3 reads TGTGCCAGAAGCTTGGGGTCGGGCAGGGGGCCGAACACCGGGGAGCTGTTTTTT. This sequence encodes CARSLGSGRGPNTGELFF. The J gene is TRBJ2-2, the V gene TRBV5-3; 8 bases fit TRBD1. TRBV5-3 is annotated as an ORF whose role is uncertain. The CDR3 is made up of 18 amino acids. Trimming at V came to 0 bases and at J to 0 bases, leaving 7 bases not matched to a gene.

The chain recombines TRBV5-1 with TRBJ1-1, with D possibly matching TRBD1 (6 bases). CDR1 and CDR2 from the germline V gene are SGHRS and YFSETQ. Trimming left V 5 bases short and J 1 base short, with 15 bases between. This CDR3 is built from 15 residues. The CDR3 region is CASRGIETGNTEAFF. CDR3 coding DNA: TGCGCCAGCAGGGGTATAGAGACAGGGAACACTGAAGCTTTCTTT.

The V gene is TRBV6-5, the J gene TRBJ1-5; 8 bases are a match to TRBD1. In germline, CDR1 is MNHEY, CDR2 SVGAGI. The V and J ends lost 5 bases and 10 bases, in that order; junction bases with no gene match: 7. The CDR3 consists of 13 residues. CDR3 region: CASSAGQGAPQHF. The CDR3 DNA is TGTGCCAGCAGTGCTGGACAGGGTGCCCCCCAGCATTTT.

This clone came up once. V is TRBV10-1 and J is TRBJ2-7; 7 nucleotides match TRBD1. Germline V gives CDR1 WNHNN, CDR2 SYGVQD (reference sequence). The V and J ends lost 4 bases and 7 bases, in that order; junction bases with no gene match: 4. The CDR3 has 12 amino acids. CDR3 residues: CASSGQGSEQYF. DNA of the CDR3: TGCGCCAGCAGTGGACAGGGTTCAGAGCAGTACTTC.

The J gene is TRBJ1-3, the V gene TRBV5-1, with 8 bases identical to TRBD1. The CDR3 is 13 residues long. Losses at the gene ends were 4 bases for V and 8 bases for J; bases not matched to a gene: 5. In germline, CDR1 is SGHRS, CDR2 YFSETQ. DNA of the CDR3: TGCGCCAGCAGCCCGGACAGGGCGGACACCATATATTTT. Translating it yields CASSPDRADTIYF.

The genes are TRBV18 and TRBJ2-2; a weak D match, TRBD2 (5 bases). V dropped 2 bases and J dropped 1 base, with 11 bases sitting between them. The length of the CDR3 is 16 residues. The germline V gene encodes CDR1 KGHSH and CDR2 LQKENI. CDR3 coding DNA: TGTGCCAGCTCACCATTAAGAGGGCAGAACACCGGGGAGCTGTTTTTT. It yields the protein CASSPLRGQNTGELFF.

The chain is built from TRBV9 and TRBJ1-2; a weak D match, TRBD1 (5 bases). The CDR3 covers 11 residues. Germline-derived CDR1 and CDR2 are SGDLS and YYNGEE. The V and J ends lost 7 bases and 8 bases respectively, with 12 bases between them. The CDR3 spells CASGDRIGYTF. For the CDR3, the DNA is TGTGCCAGCGGGGACCGCATCGGCTACACCTTC.

Regarding this clone: In the same sample, other DNA sequences code for this CDR3. This chain links TRBV18 with TRBJ2-5; 10 positions agree with TRBD1. V lost 3 bases, J lost 5 bases, and 0 bases stayed unmatched. Looked up from germline, CDR1 is KGHSH and CDR2 is LQKENI. The CDR3 is made up of 13 amino acids. The CDR3 sequence: CASSPGQGETQYF. In DNA form, the CDR3 reads TGTGCCAGCTCACCGGGACAGGGGGAGACCCAGTACTTC.

The gene calls are TRBV6-5 and TRBJ2-7, with D possibly matching TRBD2 (5 bases). Germline loops: CDR1 MNHEY, CDR2 SVGAGI. This CDR3 is 14 amino acids long. Deletions cut 5 bases from V and 1 base from J, with 12 bases between. The CDR3 nucleotides are TGTGCCAGCAGTATAGCGCCCGGTTCCTACGAGCAGTACTTC. Residues: CASSIAPGSYEQYF.

A remark on this clone: Other nucleotide sequences from this sample produce the same CDR3. This sequence joins TRBV30 and TRBJ2-5; no firm D call. The V gene's germline CDR1 is GTSNPN and CDR2 SVGIG (reference sequence). V lost 2 bases, J lost 4 bases, and 2 bases lay in between. CDR3 length: 10 amino acids. The CDR3 sequence: CAWSRETQYF. The CDR3 DNA reads as TGTGCCTGGAGTCGAGAGACCCAGTACTTC.

As for this clone: Compared with germline, one end of the junction differs, possibly owing to a read error. The chain joins TRBV7-9 to TRBJ1-3, with D unresolved. The germline gives CDR1 SEHNR, CDR2 FQNEAQ (reference sequence). The CDR3 sequence is 11 residues long. CDR3 in amino acids: CASSLAGEKNF. Written as DNA, the CDR3 is TGTGCCAGCAGCTTAGCCGGGGAGAAGAATTTT.

In DNA, the CDR3 is TGTGCCAGCTCACTTGGACTAGCGGGAGGAGGAGTTGAGCAGTTCTTC. It yields the protein CASSLGLAGGGVEQFF. The chain carries TRBV18 and TRBJ2-1, with 14 nucleotides matching TRBD2. Germline CDR1 is KGHSH and CDR2 is LQKENI. The CDR3 sequence is 16 residues long. Trimming cost V 4 bases and J 9 bases; bases outside gene matches: 8.

V is TRBV20-1 and J is TRBJ2-3, with unresolved D. Germline-derived CDR1 and CDR2 are DFQATT and SNEGSKA (reference sequence). The CDR3 length is 8 residues. The DNA for the CDR3 is TGCAGAGTAGATACGCAGTATTTT. This gives the protein CRVDTQYF.

The J gene is TRBJ1-2, the V gene TRBV4-1; 8 positions agree with TRBD1. Germline CDR1 is MGHRA and CDR2 is YSYEKL. There are 15 residues in the CDR3. After removal of 4 bases from V and 8 bases from J, the junction contained 12 bases not matched to a gene. The CDR3 is CASSPLGQGAFGYTF. The CDR3 DNA sequence: TGCGCCAGCAGCCCCTTAGGGCAGGGGGCTTTCGGCTACACCTTC.

J is TRBJ2-3 and V is TRBV30, with 8 bases identical to TRBD2. CDR1 and CDR2 from the germline V gene are GTSNPN and SVGIG (reference sequence). The CDR3 runs to 13 residues. The trim removed 1 base at V and 8 bases at J, leaving 5 bases unmatched. CDR3 bases: TGTGCCTGGAGTGCAAGCGGGGGAGGTACGCAGTATTTT. Its translation: CAWSASGGGTQYF.

V gene TRBV29-1 combines with J gene TRBJ1-1; TRBD1 might be the D (5 bases). Germline-derived CDR1 and CDR2 are SQVTM and ANQGSEA. This CDR3 has 10 amino acids. V lost 6 bases and J lost 8, with 10 bases in between. The CDR3 DNA sequence: TGCAGCGTCGCCCGGGACGAAGCTTTCTTT. It encodes CSVARDEAFF.

The CDR3 reads CASRTGLAGAYFF. The CDR3 nucleotides are TGTGCCAGCAGAACGGGACTAGCGGGAGCCTATTTCTTC. The V gene is TRBV6-5, the J gene TRBJ2-1, with TRBD2 matching over 14 bases. The germline gives CDR1 MNHEY, CDR2 SVGAGI. With 6 bases clipped from V and 16 bases from J, the junction kept 8 bases outside the gene matches. The CDR3 covers 13 residues.

V gene TRBV2 combines with J gene TRBJ2-3; possible D gene TRBD1, 6 bases. In germline, CDR1 is SNHLY, CDR2 FYNNEI. The CDR3 sequence is 15 residues long. V lost 5 bases to trimming and J lost 0 bases, with 12 bases between them. DNA of the CDR3: TGTGCCAGCAGTTCCGGGACACCTAGCACAGATACGCAGTATTTT. Translation: CASSSGTPSTDTQYF.

V usage is TRBV20-1 and J usage is TRBJ2-7; D perhaps matches TRBD2 (5 bases). CDR3 size: 11 residues. Trimming cost V 6 bases and J 4 bases, with 10 bases left between them. Germline V gene lookup returns CDR1 DFQATT and CDR2 SNEGSKA (reference sequence). The CDR3 is CSAPGRYEQYF. CDR3 nucleotide sequence: TGCAGTGCGCCGGGGAGATACGAGCAGTACTTC.

The V call is TRBV14, the J call TRBJ2-7, with D possibly called TRBD1 or TRBD2 (6 bases each). V lost 1 base and J 3 bases, leaving 13 bases between the germline ends. The CDR3 runs to 15 residues. Germline-derived CDR1 and CDR2 are SGHDN and FVKESK. This chain's CDR3 is CASSQVGGLLYEQYF. The CDR3 region has the DNA TGTGCCAGCAGCCAAGTAGGGGGGCTGCTCTACGAGCAGTACTTC.

This clone was counted a single time. This CDR3 is CASSQTGSLENEQFF. CDR3 bases: TGTGCCAGCAGCCAGACAGGGTCGTTAGAAAATGAGCAGTTCTTC. The chain employs TRBV7-3 and TRBJ2-1; 7 bases match TRBD1. The CDR3 loop spans 15 amino acids. V dropped 5 bases and J dropped 7; count of bases not matched to a gene: 11. Germline V CDR1 and CDR2: SGHTA, FQGTGA.

CDR3 bases: TGTGCCAGCAGCAGACAGGGGGTGGGATCCTACGAGCAGTACTTC. Amino acid sequence: CASSRQGVGSYEQYF. The V gene is TRBV9, the J gene TRBJ2-7, with TRBD1 identical over 9 bases. V shed 4 bases and J 1 base; nucleotides not matched to a gene: 6. Germline V gives CDR1 SGDLS, CDR2 YYNGEE. CDR3 size: 15 residues.